The 16 T cell receptor beta chains given below trace back to one sample, sequenced in a study of blood T cell repertoires in COVID-19. Measured with immunoSEQ multiplex PCR; TCRdb has only the in-frame clones, and not every one. The data contain some 240,000 clones, roughly 88% of them singletons. The sample comprised PBMCs or T cells enriched from blood (not recorded which). These receptors were taken from a woman aged 40 to 50 who had been exposed to COVID-19.

V and J are TRBV5-4 and TRBJ1-1; the match to TRBD1 covers 9 bases. V shed 1 base and J 6 bases; nucleotides not matched to a gene: 16. CDR1 SGHNT and CDR2 YYREEE come from the germline V gene (reference sequence). The CDR3 loop spans 18 amino acids. The CDR3 loop is CASSLKYPTGGISAEAFF. The CDR3 coding sequence is TGTGCCAGCAGCTTGAAGTATCCGACAGGGGGTATCAGCGCTGAAGCTTTCTTT.

V and J are TRBV7-6 and TRBJ1-6; TRBD1 matches at 8 bases. This CDR3 has 17 amino acids. Losses at the gene ends were 1 base for V and 5 bases for J; bases not matched to a gene: 7. The germline V gene encodes CDR1 SGHVS and CDR2 FNYEAQ. The CDR3 protein is CASSLVGQGANNSPLHF. The CDR3 DNA reads as TGTGCCAGCAGCTTAGTTGGGCAGGGGGCGAATAATTCACCCCTCCACTTT. Supplemented by reference TRBV7-6 and TRBJ1-6, the full variable domain reads GAGVSQSPRYKVTKRGQDVALRCDPISGHVSLYWYRQALGQGPEFLTYFNYEAQQDKSGLPNDRFSAERPEGSISTLTIQRTEQRDSAMYRCASSLVGQGANNSPLHFGNGTRLTVT.

J is TRBJ2-1 and V is TRBV6-5; 14 positions agree with TRBD2. In germline, CDR1 is MNHEY, CDR2 SVGAGI. This CDR3 comprises 15 residues. The V segment lost 10 bases and the J segment 3 bases; nucleotides outside the gene matches: 5. This CDR3 reads CATRTSGGLYNEQFF. In nucleotides, the CDR3 is TGTGCCACAAGGACTAGCGGGGGGCTCTACAATGAGCAGTTCTTC.

This chain links TRBV4-2 with TRBJ2-7; 10 bases fit TRBD2. The CDR3 extends over 17 amino acids. CDR1 is LGHNA, CDR2 YNFKEQ, per germline. The V and J ends lost 1 base and 3 bases, in that order; junction bases with no gene match: 9. The CDR3 region is CASSQVASGGWGYEQYF. In DNA, the CDR3 is TGTGCCAGCAGCCAAGTCGCTAGCGGGGGATGGGGCTACGAGCAGTACTTC.

This chain links TRBV11-2 with TRBJ2-7; TRBD1 matches 8 bases. CDR1 and CDR2 (germline): SGHAT, FQNNGV. The CDR3 is 13 amino acids. The ends lost 7 bases at V and 5 bases at J; junction bases unmatched: 7. The CDR3 protein is CASTRTGFHEQYF. CDR3 DNA: TGTGCCAGCACTAGGACAGGGTTCCACGAGCAGTACTTC.

With respect to this clone: Sequence at one end of the junction differs from germline and may be a read error. V is TRBV5-1 and J is TRBJ1-2; TRBD1 agrees at 8 bases. The length of the CDR3 is 14 residues. Per the germline V gene, CDR1 is SGHRS and CDR2 is YFSETQ. Here the CDR3 reads CASSQQGANYGYTF. In DNA form, the CDR3 reads TGTGCCAGCAGTCAACAGGGGGCTAACTATGGCTACACCTTC.

The chain joins TRBV7-2 to TRBJ2-3, with D perhaps matching TRBD1 (6 bases). Per the germline V gene, CDR1 is SGHTA and CDR2 is FQGNSA. This CDR3 contains 14 residues. Trimming removed 3 bases from V and 2 bases from J, with 9 bases in between. The CDR3 sequence is CASSFTGYTDTQYF. The CDR3 bases are TGTGCCAGCAGCTTTACAGGGTACACAGATACGCAGTATTTT.

The chain joins TRBV28 to TRBJ2-1; no reliable D call. V was clipped by 3 bases and J by 5 bases, with 14 bases between them. This CDR3 has 15 residues. Germline V gene sequence: CDR1 MDHEN, CDR2 SYDVKM. The CDR3 spells CASSFVTILNNEQFF. The CDR3 region has the DNA TGTGCCAGCAGTTTTGTAACTATCCTAAACAATGAGCAGTTCTTC.

The chain links TRBV10-3 to TRBJ1-5, with 7 positions matching TRBD1. V was pared by 3 bases and J by 6 bases, with 8 bases of the junction left unmatched. The CDR3 contains 15 residues. Germline-derived CDR1 and CDR2 are ENHRY and SYGVKD. DNA for the CDR3: TGTGCCATCAGTGAACGAGACAGGGTTGGTCAGCCCCAGCATTTT. The encoded protein is CAISERDRVGQPQHF.

The V and J genes are TRBV5-5 and TRBJ2-2; 12 bases are shared with TRBD1. This CDR3 has 16 residues. V lost 4 bases to trimming and J lost 9 bases; unmatched junction nucleotides: 10. The germline CDR1 and CDR2 sequences are SGHKS and YYEKEE (reference sequence). The CDR3 here is CASSRDRGRDPRELFF. The CDR3 DNA is TGTGCCAGCAGCAGGGACAGGGGGCGGGATCCAAGGGAGCTGTTTTTT.

With respect to this clone: One end of the junction is discordant with germline, which a read error may explain. The chain recombines TRBV5-1 with TRBJ1-2, with a possible D match to TRBD1 (5 bases). CDR3 size: 15 residues. Germline V CDR1 and CDR2: SGHRS, YFSETQ. In nucleotides, the CDR3 is TGTGCCAGCAGCCCTTCAGGGTCCACTAACTATGGCTACACCTTC. Protein sequence: CASSPSGSTNYGYTF.

This clone was seen just once. The V gene is TRBV27, the J gene TRBJ1-1, with 7 bases fitting TRBD1. Germline lookup yields CDR1 MNHEY and CDR2 SMNVEV (reference sequence). The CDR3 is made up of 14 amino acids. J was trimmed by 8 bases and V by 2 bases; bases with no gene match: 8. CDR3 protein: CASSLIVGGAEAFF. CDR3 coding DNA: TGTGCCAGCAGTTTAATAGTAGGGGGCGCAGAAGCTTTCTTT.

The gene calls are TRBV27 and TRBJ2-1; 7 nucleotides line up with TRBD1. Per germline, CDR1 MNHEY and CDR2 SMNVEV (reference sequence). With 5 bases clipped from V and 0 bases from J, the junction kept 4 bases outside the gene matches. The CDR3 consists of 15 residues. Here the CDR3 reads CASSPNRGSYNEQFF. The CDR3 DNA reads as TGTGCCAGCAGTCCCAACAGGGGCTCCTACAATGAGCAGTTCTTC.

The J gene is TRBJ2-5, the V gene TRBV2, with a weak D call TRBD2 (5 bases). Trimming pared 6 bases from V and 6 bases from J, leaving 14 bases between. Germline CDR1 reads SNHLY; CDR2 reads FYNNEI. There are 13 residues in the CDR3. CDR3 residues: CASRSQATKTQYF. The CDR3 DNA is TGTGCCAGCAGGTCTCAAGCGACTAAGACCCAGTACTTC.

This clone was seen only once. This rearrangement joins TRBV9 to TRBJ2-3; tentatively, D is TRBD2 (5 bases). Germline CDR1 reads SGDLS; CDR2 reads YYNGEE. The CDR3 length is 14 residues. V lost 1 base and J lost 9, with 15 bases in between. The CDR3 region has the DNA TGTGCCAGCAGCGTATCGGTGGGTTCGGGAACGCAGTATTTT. Protein sequence: CASSVSVGSGTQYF.

This chain connects TRBV25-1 to TRBJ2-1, with TRBD2 matching 14 bases. Trimming removed 5 bases from V and 0 bases from J; junction bases left unmatched: 3. The germline CDR1 and CDR2 sequences are MGHDK and SYGVNS. This CDR3 has 17 amino acids. CDR3 DNA sequence: TGTGCCAGCAGTATTGGGACTAGCGGGAGCTCCTACAATGAGCAGTTCTTC. Protein sequence: CASSIGTSGSSYNEQFF.